A single sample gave rise to the 23 T cell receptor beta chains below, sequenced in a study of blood T cell repertoires in COVID-19. Assay used: immunoSEQ multiplex PCR; TCRdb lists only in-frame clones, some missing. Of about 250,000 clones listed, roughly 83% are singletons. Sequenced input: peripheral blood. These receptors came from a man aged 35 to 55 with acute or convalescent COVID-19.

CDR3 residues: CATSFGTSGEQFF. As DNA, the CDR3 is TGTGCCACCAGCTTCGGGACTAGCGGGGAGCAGTTCTTC. The chain has TRBV24-1 and TRBJ2-1, with 12 bases matching TRBD2. Germline values: CDR1 KGHDR, CDR2 SFDVKD. The CDR3 covers 13 residues. Trimming cost V 7 bases and J 10 bases; bases outside gene matches: 4.

The chain is built from TRBV19 and TRBJ2-1, with a weak D call TRBD2 (6 bases). The germline V gene encodes CDR1 LNHDA and CDR2 SQIVND (reference sequence). With 4 bases removed from V and 5 bases from J, the gap between germline ends came to 12 bases. This CDR3 spans 14 amino acids. This chain's CDR3 is CASSRRALDNEQFF. The CDR3 DNA sequence: TGTGCCAGTAGTAGGAGGGCCCTCGACAATGAGCAGTTCTTC.

This clone was detected only a few times. This chain links TRBV23-1 with TRBJ1-1, with 8 bases matching TRBD1. TRBV23-1 is treated as an ORF (open reading frame) with a function not yet certain. The CDR3 spans 15 residues. V trimming: 0 bases; J trimming: 3 bases; junction bases outside the gene matches: 3. CDR3 sequence reads: CASSQSTGEYTEAFF. CDR3 in DNA: TGCGCCAGCAGTCAATCGACAGGGGAGTACACTGAAGCTTTCTTT.

The rearrangement uses TRBV6-2 or TRBV6-3 and TRBJ1-2; perhaps TRBD1 as D (6 bases). The CDR3 spans 14 residues. Germline V gene sequence: CDR1 MNHEY, CDR2 SVGEGT. V was pared by 3 bases and J by 4 bases, with 12 bases between. The CDR3: CASSYTGNAYGYTF. The CDR3 DNA sequence: TGTGCCAGCAGTTATACAGGGAACGCCTATGGCTACACCTTC.

In this sample, this clone turned up once. This chain joins TRBV28 and TRBJ2-5; perhaps TRBD2 as D (5 bases). V lost 7 bases and J 5 bases, leaving 17 bases between the germline ends. The CDR3 covers 14 residues. Germline loops: CDR1 MDHEN, CDR2 SYDVKM. The CDR3 is CASTSRTGMETQYF. The CDR3 coding sequence is TGTGCCAGCACCTCCCGGACGGGAATGGAGACCCAGTACTTC. Filled out from reference TRBV28 and TRBJ2-5, the complete variable domain reads DVKVTQSSRYLVKRTGEKVFLECVQDMDHENMFWYRQDPGLGLRLIYFSYDVKMKEKGDIPEGYSVSREKKERFSLILESASTNQTSMYLCASTSRTGMETQYFGPGTRLLVL.

Only one count was recorded for this clone. The chain employs TRBV11-2 and TRBJ1-1; D might be TRBD1 (6 bases). This CDR3 has 15 residues. The germline V gene has CDR1 SGHAT and CDR2 FQNNGV. Deletions cut 1 base from V and 0 bases from J, with 9 bases between. DNA for the CDR3: TGTGCCAGCAGCTTAGGGCGGGGGCTGAACACTGAAGCTTTCTTT. Translating gives CASSLGRGLNTEAFF.

The rearrangement links TRBV6-4 to TRBJ2-2; 14 bases line up with TRBD2. The CDR3 runs 14 residues. Germline V gene sequence: CDR1 MRHNA, CDR2 SNTAGT. V was pared by 8 bases and J by 5 bases, with 1 base of the junction left unmatched. The CDR3 loop reads CASGLAGGTGELFF. The CDR3 DNA is TGTGCCAGCGGACTAGCGGGAGGAACCGGGGAGCTGTTTTTT.

The table lists this clone with a count of one. V usage is TRBV5-1 and J usage is TRBJ2-7; 9 bases are a match to TRBD2. There are 14 residues in the CDR3. The V gene end was trimmed by 6 bases and the J gene end by 2 bases; junction bases not matched to a gene: 6. Germline V gene lookup returns CDR1 SGHRS and CDR2 YFSETQ. The DNA for the CDR3 is TGCGCCAGCACCGGACTAGCGTTTCCCTACGAGCAGTACTTC. It encodes CASTGLAFPYEQYF.

This sequence joins TRBV19 and TRBJ2-3, with TRBD1 identical over 7 bases. Germline lookup yields CDR1 LNHDA and CDR2 SQIVND (reference sequence). Trimming removed 3 bases from V and 5 bases from J; junction bases left unmatched: 5. The CDR3 is 14 amino acids. CDR3 bases: TGTGCCAGTAGTATGAGGGGGCGAGGAGATACGCAGTATTTT. This translates into CASSMRGRGDTQYF. Filled out from reference TRBV19 and TRBJ2-3, the complete variable domain reads DGGITQSPKYLFRKEGQNVTLSCEQNLNHDAMYWYRQDPGQGLRLIYYSQIVNDFQKGDIAEGYSVSREKKESFPLTVTSAQKNPTAFYLCASSMRGRGDTQYFGPGTRLTVL.

This chain uses TRBV12-3 or TRBV12-4 with TRBJ2-3; D gene unclear. The CDR3 is made up of 13 amino acids. Deletions cut 4 bases from V and 2 bases from J, with 7 bases between. CDR3 loop: CASSSRDTDTQYF. The DNA of the CDR3 is TGTGCCAGCAGTTCTCGCGACACAGATACGCAGTATTTT.

This clone was counted only a few times. This chain uses TRBV19 with TRBJ1-1; D is unclear. Trimming took 1 base from V and 0 from J, leaving 9 bases between them. In germline, CDR1 is LNHDA, CDR2 SQIVND (reference sequence). The CDR3 consists of 15 residues. This CDR3 is CASSIGGGMNTEAFF. DNA for the CDR3: TGTGCCAGTAGTATAGGCGGCGGGATGAACACTGAAGCTTTCTTT.

A few counts support this clone. This sequence joins TRBV6-5 and TRBJ2-7; TRBD2 agrees at 9 bases. Germline V lookup: CDR1 MNHEY, CDR2 SVGAGI. The CDR3 is made up of 14 amino acids. V shed 8 bases and J 1 base; nucleotides not matched to a gene: 6. In DNA, the CDR3 is TGTGCCAGCGGCGGACTAGCGCCTTCCTACGAGCAGTACTTC. It is translated as CASGGLAPSYEQYF.

As concerns this clone: The junction departs from the called germline gene at one end, perhaps through a read error. The J gene is TRBJ2-2, the V gene TRBV4-2, with TRBD2 matching over 8 bases. Germline V gene lookup returns CDR1 LGHNA and CDR2 YNFKEQ. The CDR3 covers 17 residues. The CDR3, as DNA: TGTGCCAGCAGCAAAGAAGGAGATAGCGGGATCACCGGGGAGCTGTTTTTT. Its protein product is CASSKEGDSGITGELFF.

J is TRBJ2-7 and V is TRBV7-2; TRBD2 aligns across 8 bases. With V trimmed by 5 bases and J by 4 bases, 10 bases remained unmatched. Germline CDR1 is SGHTA and CDR2 is FQGNSA. The CDR3 is made up of 15 amino acids. The CDR3 reads CASSPFAGGVYEQYF. The CDR3, as DNA: TGTGCCAGCAGCCCCTTTGCGGGAGGAGTATACGAGCAGTACTTC.

This chain links TRBV19 with TRBJ1-1; TRBD1 might be the D (5 bases). CDR1 and CDR2 (germline): LNHDA, SQIVND (reference sequence). V was trimmed by 6 bases and J by 1 base, leaving 9 bases between them. The CDR3 covers 13 residues. The CDR3 here is CASRTGPNTEAFF. As DNA, the CDR3 is TGTGCCAGTAGAACAGGACCGAACACTGAAGCTTTCTTT.

This clone was detected once. The J gene is TRBJ2-1, the V gene TRBV18, with 12 bases that match TRBD2. Per germline, CDR1 KGHSH and CDR2 LQKENI. There are 16 residues in the CDR3. Unmatched junction bases numbered 2, after V lost 5 bases and J lost 0 bases. CDR3 nucleotides: TGTGCCAGCTCAGCGACTAGCGGGAGCTCCTACAATGAGCAGTTCTTC. Protein: CASSATSGSSYNEQFF.

The chain links TRBV30 to TRBJ2-2; the match to TRBD1 covers 8 bases. V lost 5 bases and J lost 7; bases outside the gene matches: 6. The CDR3 spans 13 residues. Germline lookup yields CDR1 GTSNPN and CDR2 SVGIG (reference sequence). The CDR3 coding sequence is TGTGCCTGGGACAGGGGAATTGGCGGGGAGCTGTTTTTT. As protein: CAWDRGIGGELFF.

The J gene is TRBJ2-1, the V gene TRBV9, with D unresolved. CDR1 is SGDLS and CDR2 is YYNGEE in the germline V gene. The CDR3 has 11 amino acids. Between the trimmed V and J ends, which lost 4 bases and 7 bases, there was a span of 6 bases. The DNA for the CDR3 is TGTGCCAGCAGCTCCTTTAATGAGCAGTTCTTC. Its translation is CASSSFNEQFF.

The V and J genes are TRBV6-2 or TRBV6-3 and TRBJ2-1, with 8 bases matching TRBD2. This CDR3 contains 15 residues. V lost 6 bases to trimming and J lost 0 bases; unmatched junction nucleotides: 4. From germline, CDR1 is MNHEY and CDR2 SVGEGT. CDR3 nucleotides: TGTGCCAGCAGCATTCTAGCGGGCTCCTACAATGAGCAGTTCTTC. Amino acid sequence: CASSILAGSYNEQFF.

DNA of the CDR3: TGTGCCAGCAGCCCGGAGAGTGGTCCGATGCTCACTGAAGCTTTCTTT. Translated, it gives CASSPESGPMLTEAFF. V is TRBV2 and J is TRBJ1-1; D is ambiguous. This CDR3 has 16 amino acids. Germline-derived CDR1 and CDR2 are SNHLY and FYNNEI. With 6 bases removed from V and 4 bases from J, the gap between germline ends came to 21 bases.

This clone was observed a few times. J is TRBJ1-5 and V is TRBV18; 7 nucleotides agree with TRBD1. The CDR3 loop spans 14 amino acids. V gave up 3 bases and J gave up 7 bases; unmatched junction bases: 6. Germline CDR1 and CDR2: KGHSH and LQKENI. DNA for the CDR3: TGTGCCAGCTCACCCCCGACAGGGACCCAGCCCCAGCATTTT. Translation: CASSPPTGTQPQHF.

This clone was detected only a few times. The V call is TRBV7-8, the J call TRBJ1-5; D is ambiguous. The germline V gene encodes CDR1 SGHVS and CDR2 FQNEAQ. With 5 bases removed from V and 7 bases from J, the gap between germline ends came to 21 bases. The CDR3 runs to 16 residues. The CDR3 nucleotides read TGTGCCAGCAGCAACCAGGACTCTGCGAAGGGACAGCCCCAGCATTTT. Its protein product is CASSNQDSAKGQPQHF.

The rearrangement links TRBV5-8 to TRBJ2-1; D is unresolved. CDR3 length: 13 residues. V lost 0 bases and J 7 bases, leaving 8 bases between the germline ends. Germline V gives CDR1 SGHTS, CDR2 YDEGEE. CDR3: CASSLVSLNEQFF. The DNA for the CDR3 is TGTGCCAGCAGCTTGGTCTCCCTGAATGAGCAGTTCTTC.